The rows below give T cell receptor beta chains drawn from one sample of a study of T cells in Graves' hyperthyroidism and ophthalmopathy. TCRdb re-called the multiplex PCR reads through MiXCR, storing one row per CDR3 protein. The table lists approximately 610,000 distinct CDR3 sequences, around 15% of them singletons. Material: blood. These receptors came from a woman aged 18-29 years with Graves' hyperthyroidism. Both conserved end residues are part of each CDR3. The D gene is left open where the match is weak. A row's size may be missing; if present it is once, few, many or a size class.

>many|.|TRBV28|TRBJ1-1
TGTGCCAGCAGTTTAGCAGGCCTTGAAGCTTTCTTT
CASSLAGLEAFF
>many|TRBD1|TRBV7-8|TRBJ2-3
TGTGCCAGCAGCCGGGGACAGTTCGATACGCAGTATTTT
CASSRGQFDTQYF
>.|TRBD1|TRBV5-1|TRBJ2-5
TGCGCCAGCAGCCGAACGACAGGGCTAAGGGAAGAGACCCAGTACTTC
CASSRTTGLREETQYF
>many|TRBD1|TRBV20-1|TRBJ2-2
TGCAGTGCTAGAGGACAGGGCCTGAACACCGGGGAGCTGTTTTTT
CSARGQGLNTGELFF
>.|.|TRBV20-1|TRBJ1-4
TGCAGTGCTAGAGATCGAGACAGAAGCCTTGAAAAACTGTTTTTT
CSARDRDRSLEKLFF
>many|TRBD2|TRBV20-1|TRBJ2-1
TGCAGTGCTAGAGATCGACTAGCGGGGGAGCAGTTCTTC
CSARDRLAGEQFF
>many|.|TRBV20-1|TRBJ1-6
TGCAGTGCTAGATTGGGGGGGAATTCACCCCTCCACTTT
CSARLGGNSPLHF
>few|.|TRBV18|TRBJ2-5
TGTGCCAGCTCAGGAACAGCCCAAGAGACCCAGTACTTC
CASSGTAQETQYF
>.|.|TRBV14|TRBJ1-5
TGTGCCAGCAGCTCCTTCCACAGGGAGTATAGCAATCAGCCCCAGCATTTT
CASSSFHREYSNQPQHF
>few|TRBD2|TRBV7-9|TRBJ2-5
TGTGCCAGCAGCGCCCGTCGACTAGCACCGCAAGAGACCCAGTACTTC
CASSARRLAPQETQYF
>many|TRBD2|TRBV28|TRBJ2-1
TGTGCCAGCAGTTCGACAGGGGCTAGCGGGAGGGCCTCGTTGAGCTCCTACAATGAGCAGTTCTTC
CASSSTGASGRASLSSYNEQFF
>.|.|TRBV6-1|TRBJ2-5
TGTGCCAGCGGCCAGGTTGGGAAGACCCAGTACTTC
CASGQVGKTQYF
>many|.|TRBV28|TRBJ1-5
TGTGCCAGCAGTTCCACCTTGGGGGTTTATAGCAATCAGCCCCAGCATTTT
CASSSTLGVYSNQPQHF
>many|.|TRBV6-1|TRBJ1-5
TGTGCCAGCAGTGGGAAGGGACAACCGAATCAGCCCCAGCATTTT
CASSGKGQPNQPQHF